This T cell receptor (beta chain) was identified during a study of vaccination effects on CD4 cells after COVID-19. Trimming cost V 1 base and J 4 bases, with 0 bases left between them. This CDR3 has 11 amino acids. Germline V lookup: CDR1 MGHRA, CDR2 YSYEKL. About this clone itself: The target antigen is unknown.

The data were produced by immunoSEQ multiplex PCR, yet TCRdb's version contains in-frame clones alone and is incomplete. The sample holds 25,000 to 30,000 clones; roughly 74% are singletons and the top ten take roughly 16%. Sequencing was preceded by expansion of antigen-specific CD4+ T cells with viral peptide pools in the ViraFEST assay. Subsequent to roughly 9 days of culture, CD4+ T cells were isolated. It was two doses of either the BNT162b2 or mRNA-1273 vaccine that participants received. PBMC cultures contained about 2 million cells per well, approximately 9.2 IU/ml IL-2 and around 9.6 ug/ml peptides.

The sample consisted of CD4+ T cells from PBMCs cultured with HCoV-OC43 spike peptides, taken after COVID-19 vaccination. Subset reported: HCoV-OC43 spike overlapping peptide pool stimulation. The sequence was obtained from a human donor who received a COVID-19 vaccine. The V call is TRBV4-1, the J call TRBJ2-3, with D hard to call. CDR3 loop: CASSQADTQYF. The CDR3 nucleotides read TGCGCCAGCAGCCAAGCAGATACGCAGTATTTT.